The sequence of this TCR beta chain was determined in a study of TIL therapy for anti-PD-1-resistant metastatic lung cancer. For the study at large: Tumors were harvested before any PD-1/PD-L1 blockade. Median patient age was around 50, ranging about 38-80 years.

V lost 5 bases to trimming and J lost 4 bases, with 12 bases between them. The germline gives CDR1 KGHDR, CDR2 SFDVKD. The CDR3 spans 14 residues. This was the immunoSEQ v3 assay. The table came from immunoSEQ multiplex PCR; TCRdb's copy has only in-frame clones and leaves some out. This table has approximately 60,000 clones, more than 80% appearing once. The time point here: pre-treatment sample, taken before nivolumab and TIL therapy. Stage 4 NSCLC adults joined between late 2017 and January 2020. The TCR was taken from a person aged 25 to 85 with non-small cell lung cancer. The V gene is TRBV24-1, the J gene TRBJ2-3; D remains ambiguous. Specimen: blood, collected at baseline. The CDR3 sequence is CATSAEIGSDTQYF. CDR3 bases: TGTGCCACCAGTGCCGAGATTGGGTCAGATACGCAGTATTTT.